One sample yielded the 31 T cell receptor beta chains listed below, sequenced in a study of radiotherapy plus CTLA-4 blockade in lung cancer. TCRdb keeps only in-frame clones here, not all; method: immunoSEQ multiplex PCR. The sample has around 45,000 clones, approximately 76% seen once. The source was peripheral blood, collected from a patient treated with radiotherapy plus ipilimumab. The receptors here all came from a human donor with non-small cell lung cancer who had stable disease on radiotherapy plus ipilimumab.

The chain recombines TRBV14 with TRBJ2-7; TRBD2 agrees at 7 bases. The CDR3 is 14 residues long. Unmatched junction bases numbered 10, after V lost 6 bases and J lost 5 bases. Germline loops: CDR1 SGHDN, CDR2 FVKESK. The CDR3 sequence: CASSRGGSIHEQYF. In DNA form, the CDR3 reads TGTGCCAGCAGTCGGGGAGGGAGTATCCACGAGCAGTACTTC.

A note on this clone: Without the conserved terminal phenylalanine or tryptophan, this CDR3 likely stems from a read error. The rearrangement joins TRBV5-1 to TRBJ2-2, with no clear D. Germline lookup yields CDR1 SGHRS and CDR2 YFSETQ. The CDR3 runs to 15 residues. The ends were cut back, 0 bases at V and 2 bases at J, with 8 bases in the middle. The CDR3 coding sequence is TGCGCCAGCAGCTTGGGGTATCGCAACACCGGGGAGCTGTTTTCT. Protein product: CASSLGYRNTGELFS.

CDR3 in DNA: TGTGCCAGCAGCAAACGGACAGGGTTCCATGGCTACACCTTC. This gives the protein CASSKRTGFHGYTF. V usage is TRBV21-1 and J usage is TRBJ1-2; the table's D gene call, TRBD1, was not cross checked with the DNA. TRBV21-1 is labeled a pseudogene. The CDR3 loop spans 14 amino acids.

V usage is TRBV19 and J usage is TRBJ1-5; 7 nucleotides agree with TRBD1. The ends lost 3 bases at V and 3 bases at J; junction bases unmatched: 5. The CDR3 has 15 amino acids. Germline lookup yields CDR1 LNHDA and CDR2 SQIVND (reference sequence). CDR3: CASSIHRGNNQPQHF. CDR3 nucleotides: TGTGCCAGTAGTATCCACAGGGGAAACAATCAGCCCCAGCATTTT. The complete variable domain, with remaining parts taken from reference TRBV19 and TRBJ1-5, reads DGGITQSPKYLFRKEGQNVTLSCEQNLNHDAMYWYRQDPGQGLRLIYYSQIVNDFQKGDIAEGYSVSREKKESFPLTVTSAQKNPTAFYLCASSIHRGNNQPQHFGDGTRLSIL.

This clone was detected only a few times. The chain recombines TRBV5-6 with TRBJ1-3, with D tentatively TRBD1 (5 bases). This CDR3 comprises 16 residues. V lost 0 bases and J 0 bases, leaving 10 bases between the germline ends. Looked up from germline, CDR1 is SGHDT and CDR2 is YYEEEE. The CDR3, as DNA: TGTGCCAGCAGCTTGGAGGGACTGATCTCTGGAAACACCATATATTTT. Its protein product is CASSLEGLISGNTIYF.

For the CDR3, the DNA is TGTGCCAGCAGTGAAGCGCTTTGGACGGACAATCAGCCCCAGCATTTT. Translation gives CASSEALWTDNQPQHF. This chain connects TRBV2 to TRBJ1-5, with unresolved D. This CDR3 has 16 residues. CDR1 and CDR2 (germline): SNHLY, FYNNEI. Between the trimmed V and J ends, which lost 0 bases and 3 bases, there was a span of 12 bases.

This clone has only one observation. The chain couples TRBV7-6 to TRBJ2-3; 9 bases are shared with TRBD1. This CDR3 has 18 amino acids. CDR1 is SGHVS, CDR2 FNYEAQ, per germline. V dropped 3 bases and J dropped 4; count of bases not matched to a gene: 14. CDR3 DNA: TGTGCCAGCAGCTTTTCGGCCCCGGGACAGGGCTTCGCAGATACGCAGTATTTT. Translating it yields CASSFSAPGQGFADTQYF.

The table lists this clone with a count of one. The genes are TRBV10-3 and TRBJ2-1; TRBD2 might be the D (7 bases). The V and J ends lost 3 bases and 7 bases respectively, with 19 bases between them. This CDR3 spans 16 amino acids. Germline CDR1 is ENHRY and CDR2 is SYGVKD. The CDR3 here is CAISERGGGGANEQFF. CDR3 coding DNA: TGTGCCATCAGTGAAAGGGGAGGGGGGGGCGCGAATGAGCAGTTCTTC.

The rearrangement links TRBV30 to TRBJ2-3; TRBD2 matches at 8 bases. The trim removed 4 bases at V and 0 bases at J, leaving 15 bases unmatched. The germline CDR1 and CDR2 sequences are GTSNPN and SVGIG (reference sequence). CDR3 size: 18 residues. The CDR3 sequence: CAWTGGRGARWSTDTQYF. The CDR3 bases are TGTGCCTGGACGGGAGGGAGGGGGGCTCGTTGGAGCACAGATACGCAGTATTTT.

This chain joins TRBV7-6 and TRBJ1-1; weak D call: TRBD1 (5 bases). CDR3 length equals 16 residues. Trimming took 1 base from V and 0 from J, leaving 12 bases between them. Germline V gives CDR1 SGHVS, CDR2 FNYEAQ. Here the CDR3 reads CASSLVDSRMNTEAFF. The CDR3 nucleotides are TGTGCCAGCAGCTTAGTCGACAGCCGAATGAACACTGAAGCTTTCTTT.

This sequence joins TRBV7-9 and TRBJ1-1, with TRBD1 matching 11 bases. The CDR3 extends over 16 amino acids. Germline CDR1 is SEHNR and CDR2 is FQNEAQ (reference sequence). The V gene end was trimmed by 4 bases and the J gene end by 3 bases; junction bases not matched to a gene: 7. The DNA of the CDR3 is TGTGCCAGCAGCTCCTTGGACAGGGGGCGTGACACTGAAGCTTTCTTT. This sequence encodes CASSSLDRGRDTEAFF.

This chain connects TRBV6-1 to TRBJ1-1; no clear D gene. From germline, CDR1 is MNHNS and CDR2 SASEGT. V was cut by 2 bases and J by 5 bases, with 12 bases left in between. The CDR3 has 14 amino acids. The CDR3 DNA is TGTGCCAGCAGTGAATCAGGTAGAGGGACTGAAGCTTTCTTT. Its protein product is CASSESGRGTEAFF.

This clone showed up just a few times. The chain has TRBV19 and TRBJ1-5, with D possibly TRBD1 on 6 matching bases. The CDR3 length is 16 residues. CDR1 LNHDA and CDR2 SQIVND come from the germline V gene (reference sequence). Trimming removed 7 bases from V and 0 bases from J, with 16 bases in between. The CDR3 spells CASTEVGTHSNQPQHF. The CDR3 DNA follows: TGTGCCAGTACCGAGGTGGGGACACATAGCAATCAGCCCCAGCATTTT.

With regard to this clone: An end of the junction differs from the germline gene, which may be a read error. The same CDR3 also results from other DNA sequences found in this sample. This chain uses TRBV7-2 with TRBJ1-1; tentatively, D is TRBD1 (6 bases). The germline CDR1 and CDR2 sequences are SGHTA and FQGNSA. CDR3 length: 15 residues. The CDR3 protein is CASSLRTAGGSMAFF. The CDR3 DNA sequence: TGCGCCAGCAGCTTAAGGACAGCCGGCGGATCAATGGCTTTCTTT.

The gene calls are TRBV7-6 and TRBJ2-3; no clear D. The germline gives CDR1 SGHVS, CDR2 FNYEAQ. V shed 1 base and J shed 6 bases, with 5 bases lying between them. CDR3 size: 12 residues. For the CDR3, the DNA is TGTGCCAGCAGCTTAGTTGGGGATACGCAGTATTTT. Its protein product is CASSLVGDTQYF.

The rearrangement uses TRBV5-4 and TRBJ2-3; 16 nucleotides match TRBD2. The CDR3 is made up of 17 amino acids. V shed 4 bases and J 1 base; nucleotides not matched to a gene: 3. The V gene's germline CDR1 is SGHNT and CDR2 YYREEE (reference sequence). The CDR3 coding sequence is TGTGCCAGCAGCCTAGGGACTAGCGGGGGGGGCACAGATACGCAGTATTTT. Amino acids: CASSLGTSGGGTDTQYF. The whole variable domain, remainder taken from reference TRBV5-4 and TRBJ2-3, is ETGVTQSPTHLIKTRGQQVTLRCSSQSGHNTVSWYQQALGQGPQFIFQYYREEENGRGNFPPRFSGLQFPNYSSELNVNALELDDSALYLCASSLGTSGGGTDTQYFGPGTRLTVL.

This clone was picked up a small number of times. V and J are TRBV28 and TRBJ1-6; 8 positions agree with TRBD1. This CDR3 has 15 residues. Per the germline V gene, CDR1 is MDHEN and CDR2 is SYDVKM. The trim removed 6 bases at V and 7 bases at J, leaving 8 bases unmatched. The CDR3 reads CASRGGQVINSPLHF. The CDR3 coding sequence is TGTGCCAGCAGAGGGGGACAGGTGATCAATTCACCCCTCCACTTT.

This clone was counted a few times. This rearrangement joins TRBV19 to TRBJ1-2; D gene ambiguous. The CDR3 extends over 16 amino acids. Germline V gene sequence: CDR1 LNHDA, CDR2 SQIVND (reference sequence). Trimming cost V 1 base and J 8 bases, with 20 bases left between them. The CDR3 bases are TGTGCCAGTAGTATAGTTTTCGGAAGCCACGTCAAGGGCTACACCTTC. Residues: CASSIVFGSHVKGYTF. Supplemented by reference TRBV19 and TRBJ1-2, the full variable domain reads DGGITQSPKYLFRKEGQNVTLSCEQNLNHDAMYWYRQDPGQGLRLIYYSQIVNDFQKGDIAEGYSVSREKKESFPLTVTSAQKNPTAFYLCASSIVFGSHVKGYTFGSGTRLTVV.

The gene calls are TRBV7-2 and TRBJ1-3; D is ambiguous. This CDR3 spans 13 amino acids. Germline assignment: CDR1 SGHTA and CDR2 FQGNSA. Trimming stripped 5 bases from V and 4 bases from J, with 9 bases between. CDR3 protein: CASSRGSGNTIYF. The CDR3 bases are TGTGCCAGCAGCCGAGGCAGCGGAAACACCATATATTTT.

The CDR3 spells CASRTSGGVLGELFF. For the CDR3, the DNA is TGTGCCAGCCGCACTAGCGGGGGGGTTCTCGGGGAGCTGTTTTTT. This chain joins TRBV27 and TRBJ2-2, with TRBD2 matching 13 bases. The CDR3 has 15 residues. The V and J ends lost 8 bases and 7 bases, in that order; junction bases with no gene match: 7. Germline V gives CDR1 MNHEY, CDR2 SMNVEV (reference sequence).

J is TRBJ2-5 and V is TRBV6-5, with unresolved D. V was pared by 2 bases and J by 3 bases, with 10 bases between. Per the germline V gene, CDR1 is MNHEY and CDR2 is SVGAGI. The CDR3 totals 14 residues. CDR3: CASSYGRREETQYF. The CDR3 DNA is TGTGCCAGCAGTTACGGGCGGCGCGAAGAGACCCAGTACTTC.

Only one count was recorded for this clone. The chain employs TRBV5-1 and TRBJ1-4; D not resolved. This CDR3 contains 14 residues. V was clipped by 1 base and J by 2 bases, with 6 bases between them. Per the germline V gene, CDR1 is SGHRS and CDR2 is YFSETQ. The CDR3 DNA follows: TGCGCCAGCAGCTTGAACCCGACTAATGAAAAACTGTTTTTT. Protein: CASSLNPTNEKLFF.

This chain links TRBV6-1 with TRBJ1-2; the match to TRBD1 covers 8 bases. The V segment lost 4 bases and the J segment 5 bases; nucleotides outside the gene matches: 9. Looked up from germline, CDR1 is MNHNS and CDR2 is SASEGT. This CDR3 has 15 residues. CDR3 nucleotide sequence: TGTGCCAGCAGTGTTGGACAGGGCCCTGGGTATGGCTACACCTTC. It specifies CASSVGQGPGYGYTF.

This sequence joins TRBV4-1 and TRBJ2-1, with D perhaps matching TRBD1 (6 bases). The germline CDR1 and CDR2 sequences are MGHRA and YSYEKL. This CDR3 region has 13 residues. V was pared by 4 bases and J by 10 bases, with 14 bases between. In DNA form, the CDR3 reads TGCGCCAGCAGCCCGGGACATTCCGTGGAGCAGTTCTTC. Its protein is CASSPGHSVEQFF.

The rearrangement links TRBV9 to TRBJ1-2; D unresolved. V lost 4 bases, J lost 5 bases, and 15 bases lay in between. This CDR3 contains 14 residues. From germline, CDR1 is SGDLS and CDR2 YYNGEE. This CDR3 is CASSPQEGQYGYTF. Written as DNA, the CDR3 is TGTGCCAGCAGCCCCCAGGAGGGCCAGTATGGCTACACCTTC.

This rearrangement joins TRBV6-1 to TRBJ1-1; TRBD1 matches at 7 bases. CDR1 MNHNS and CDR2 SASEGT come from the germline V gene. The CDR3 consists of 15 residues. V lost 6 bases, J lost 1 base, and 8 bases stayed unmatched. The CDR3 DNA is TGTGCCAGCAGCCAGAAGGGGGCGCCGAACACTGAAGCTTTCTTT. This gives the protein CASSQKGAPNTEAFF.

The CDR3 loop is CASRDDGGYTF. In nucleotides, the CDR3 is TGTGCCAGCAGAGACGATGGTGGCTACACCTTC. This chain connects TRBV2 to TRBJ1-2, with D uncertain. Germline CDR1 is SNHLY and CDR2 is FYNNEI. This CDR3 region has 11 residues. V lost 6 bases and J 7 bases, leaving 9 bases between the germline ends. Combining the CDR3 with reference TRBV2 and TRBJ1-2 gives the whole variable domain EPEVTQTPSHQVTQMGQEVILRCVPISNHLYFYWYRQILGQKVEFLVSFYNNEISEKSEIFDDQFSVERPDGSNFTLKIRSTKLEDSAMYFCASRDDGGYTFGSGTRLTVV.

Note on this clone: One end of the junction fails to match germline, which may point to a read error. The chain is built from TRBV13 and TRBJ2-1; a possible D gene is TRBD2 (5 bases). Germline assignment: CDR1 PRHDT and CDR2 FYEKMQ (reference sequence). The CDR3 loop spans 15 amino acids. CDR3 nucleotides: TGTGCCAGCAGTTTAGGACGAGGGTCCTACAATGAGCAGTTCTTC. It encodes CASSLGRGSYNEQFF.

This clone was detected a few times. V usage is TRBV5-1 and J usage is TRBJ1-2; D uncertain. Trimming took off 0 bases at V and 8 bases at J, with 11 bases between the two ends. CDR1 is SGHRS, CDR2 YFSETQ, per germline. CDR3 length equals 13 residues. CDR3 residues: CASSLEVSGGYTF. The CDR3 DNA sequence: TGCGCCAGCAGCTTGGAAGTTTCGGGGGGCTACACCTTC.

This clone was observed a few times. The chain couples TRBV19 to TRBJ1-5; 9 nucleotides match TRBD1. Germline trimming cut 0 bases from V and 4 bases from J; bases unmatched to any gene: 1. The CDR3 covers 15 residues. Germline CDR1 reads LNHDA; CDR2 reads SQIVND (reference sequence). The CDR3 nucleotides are TGTGCCAGTAGTATAGAGGGGACAGGGAATCAGCCCCAGCATTTT. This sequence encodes CASSIEGTGNQPQHF.

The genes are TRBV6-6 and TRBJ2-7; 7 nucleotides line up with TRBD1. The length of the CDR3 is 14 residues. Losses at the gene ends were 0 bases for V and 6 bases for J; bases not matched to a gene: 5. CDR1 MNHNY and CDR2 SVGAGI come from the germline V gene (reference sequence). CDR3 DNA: TGTGCCAGCAGTTACTCGGACCAGGGGGTCGAGCAGTACTTC. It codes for CASSYSDQGVEQYF.